This note documents a single TCR beta chain sequence. As yet, its antigen is unknown. Researchers ran immunoSEQ v3.0 at survey level. Clones were sequenced by immunoSEQ multiplex PCR, and TCRdb holds only the in-frame ones, with some missing. The table shows 27,000 or so clones, with 75% to 90% occurring only once. DNA was extracted from about 1-10 million thawed cryopreserved PBMC. V was shortened by 2 bases and J by 6 bases, with 13 bases between the two germline ends. Germline CDR1 SGDLS, CDR2 YYNGEE. This CDR3 contains 14 residues. This record comes from a study of long-term antiretroviral therapy in people with HIV. On the study more broadly: The immediate-ART recommendation dates to 2015, and the earliest samples predate it by about a decade. Study findings and constraints: Against controls, HIV repertoires showed narrower ranges of CDR3 length.

The material sequenced was unsorted PBMCs, taken 2.9 years after starting antiretroviral therapy. The chain joins TRBV9 to TRBJ2-3; D is possibly TRBD2 (6 bases). This receptor was obtained from a man aged 50 to 60 with HIV. CDR3 in amino acids: CASSVSGKLDTQYF. In DNA form, the CDR3 reads TGTGCCAGCAGCGTTAGCGGCAAGTTGGATACGCAGTATTTT.